A selection of T cell receptor beta chains follows, all from one sample in a study of OX40 agonist ivuxolimab in advanced cancers. Clones were read by immunoSEQ multiplex PCR, and TCRdb kept only the in-frame ones, dropping some. This table holds approximately 28,000 clones, roughly 84% found once. The material sequenced was CD4+ or CD8+ T cells sorted from blood, taken in a trial of the OX40 agonist ivuxolimab. These receptors were taken from an adult with an advanced solid tumor such as melanoma, head and neck, liver or kidney cancer. Both conserved end residues are part of each CDR3. A D gene is named only where the DNA matches it firmly. Clone sizes are given selectively: once, few, many, or a class where the clone is expanded.

size: NA; V: TRBV7-9; J: TRBJ1-5; D: NA; CDR3: CASSLSVDQPQHF; DNA: TGTGCCAGCAGCTTATCGGTGGATCAGCCCCAGCATTTT
size: once; V: TRBV9; J: TRBJ2-3; D: TRBD2; CDR3: CASSARTSGNVHTDTQYF; DNA: TGTGCCAGCAGCGCCCGGACTAGCGGAAACGTCCACACAGATACGCAGTATTTT
size: NA; V: TRBV4-1; J: TRBJ2-1; D: NA; CDR3: CASSHLQGWTNEQFF; DNA: TGCGCCAGCAGCCACCTTCAAGGCTGGACCAATGAGCAGTTCTTC
size: NA; V: TRBV5-4; J: TRBJ2-7; D: TRBD1; CDR3: CASSLTGGSDEQYF; DNA: TGTGCCAGCAGCTTAACAGGGGGTAGCGACGAGCAGTACTTC
size: few; V: TRBV5-4; J: TRBJ2-7; D: NA; CDR3: CAVTEGGPRGEQYF; DNA: TGTGCCGTAACGGAGGGGGGCCCGCGAGGGGAGCAGTACTTC
size: NA; V: TRBV5-8; J: TRBJ2-1; D: TRBD2; CDR3: CASSSLAGGSNNEQFF; DNA: TGTGCCAGCAGCTCACTAGCGGGAGGGTCTAACAATGAGCAGTTCTTC
size: NA; V: TRBV5-6; J: TRBJ2-7; D: NA; CDR3: CASSLDRLSSYEQYF; DNA: TGTGCCAGCAGCTTGGATCGCCTTAGCTCCTACGAGCAGTACTTC
size: NA; V: TRBV19; J: TRBJ2-2; D: NA; CDR3: CASSIDLGVVAGELFF; DNA: TGTGCCAGTAGTATAGATTTGGGGGTTGTCGCCGGGGAGCTGTTTTTT
size: NA; V: TRBV7-6; J: TRBJ2-2; D: TRBD2; CDR3: CASSLALGGRYTGELFF; DNA: TGTGCCAGCAGCTTAGCTCTTGGCGGGAGGTACACCGGGGAGCTGTTTTTT
size: NA; V: TRBV7-8; J: TRBJ2-1; D: NA; CDR3: CASRPRTDFYNEQFF; DNA: TGTGCCAGCCGCCCCCGGACAGACTTCTACAATGAGCAGTTCTTC
size: NA; V: TRBV6-1; J: TRBJ1-5; D: NA; CDR3: CASSSPLREGQPQHF; DNA: TGTGCCAGCAGCTCCCCCCTACGGGAAGGGCAGCCCCAGCATTTT
size: NA; V: TRBV19; J: TRBJ1-1; D: NA; CDR3: CASSIGVNTEAFF; DNA: TGTGCCAGTAGTATCGGCGTGAACACTGAAGCTTTCTTT